Listed below are T cell receptor beta chains from one sample, sequenced in a study of blood T cell repertoires in COVID-19. Profiled with immunoSEQ multiplex PCR; TCRdb holds only in-frame clones, not every one. The table records over 85,000 clones, roughly 85% of them present only once. The sample consisted of peripheral blood. These receptors all stem from a man between 45 and 60 years old with active COVID-19. CDR3s include the opening cysteine and the closing phenylalanine or tryptophan. Fields, in order: J gene, V gene, CDR3 protein.

J gene: TRBJ1-2
V gene: TRBV12-3/TRBV12-4
CDR3 protein: CASSLAYGYTF

J gene: TRBJ2-1
V gene: TRBV6-6
CDR3 protein: CASSYLGLAANEQFF

J gene: TRBJ2-4
V gene: TRBV12-3/TRBV12-4
CDR3 protein: CASSAGAKNIQYF

J gene: TRBJ2-5
V gene: TRBV6-2/TRBV6-3
CDR3 protein: CASSWGQEETQYF

J gene: TRBJ1-2
V gene: TRBV27
CDR3 protein: CASSLWDRGNGYTF

J gene: TRBJ1-1
V gene: TRBV18
CDR3 protein: CASSPLSGVRMNTEAFF

J gene: TRBJ2-3
V gene: TRBV19
CDR3 protein: CASSIRWLAGDTQYF

J gene: TRBJ1-4
V gene: TRBV5-6
CDR3 protein: CASSSRGGGVEKLFF

J gene: TRBJ2-1
V gene: TRBV6-5
CDR3 protein: CASSSGLAMNEQFF

J gene: TRBJ1-1
V gene: TRBV19
CDR3 protein: CASSIVSQAGGTEAFF

J gene: TRBJ2-2
V gene: TRBV18
CDR3 protein: CASALQGDNTGELFF

J gene: TRBJ2-7
V gene: TRBV14
CDR3 protein: CASSQQGTGSYEQYF

J gene: TRBJ1-2
V gene: TRBV28
CDR3 protein: CASSLCTAWEGCYGYTF

J gene: TRBJ2-5
V gene: TRBV6-6
CDR3 protein: CASSYGTSGVQETQYF

J gene: TRBJ2-7
V gene: TRBV18
CDR3 protein: CASSPPSRDEQYF

J gene: TRBJ2-6
V gene: TRBV5-5
CDR3 protein: CASSGGPLSGANVLTF

J gene: TRBJ2-2
V gene: TRBV7-2
CDR3 protein: CASSPRLVVGTGELFF

J gene: TRBJ1-2
V gene: TRBV5-5
CDR3 protein: CASSLAYYGGSYGYTF

J gene: TRBJ1-5
V gene: TRBV20-1
CDR3 protein: CSARGAGQGGRNQPQHF

J gene: TRBJ2-3
V gene: TRBV7-2
CDR3 protein: CASSSGQQITDTQYF

J gene: TRBJ1-1
V gene: TRBV5-1
CDR3 protein: CASSLEGGVGTEAFF

J gene: TRBJ1-1
V gene: TRBV6-4
CDR3 protein: CASSQTRATEAFF

J gene: TRBJ2-7
V gene: TRBV5-1
CDR3 protein: CASSVGDSYYEQYF

J gene: TRBJ1-4
V gene: TRBV5-1
CDR3 protein: CASSLSQGAREKLFF

J gene: TRBJ1-4
V gene: TRBV7-8
CDR3 protein: CASSPGGTGKKLFF

J gene: TRBJ2-2
V gene: TRBV7-2
CDR3 protein: CASSFAGGNTGELFF